This TCR beta chain came from a study of siplizumab effects on memory and regulatory T cells (dated by TCRdb to between 2019 and 2020). Describing the broader study: The effect of the anti-CD2 antibody siplizumab on alloreactive T-cell subsets was examined in allogeneic mixed lymphocyte reactions constructed from human PBMCs.

The study at large found these results: Because sequences at frequencies below about 10^-5 were poorly captured, only a minor fraction of alloreactive clones could be mapped back to unstimulated subsets. Unstimulated naive T cells appeared more diverse than memory T cells, and naive cells seemed to contribute substantially to the alloresponse. Roughly 80-97% of proliferating CD4+ or CD8+ clones could not be assigned a naive or memory phenotype. Siplizumab significantly lowered the cumulative frequency of alloreactive sequences that could be traced to unstimulated CD4+ memory T cells. Among mappable alloreactive CD4+ clones, the Treg-derived fraction averaged approximately 66% with siplizumab versus about 25% in control reactions. No functional confirmation was obtained for the suppressive function of proliferating Tregs from siplizumab cultures.

TCRbeta CDR3 sequencing was performed on sorted unstimulated T cells and on proliferating T cells recovered from mixed lymphocyte reactions. Fresh whole blood from approximately ten HLA-typed healthy donors was used to isolate PBMCs. To map where alloreactive clones came from, CD4+ non-regulatory T cells in the unstimulated state were FACS-sorted. The library came from the immunoSEQ multiplex PCR assay. Around 100,000 TCR templates per sample were assayed by the deep sequencing platform. Genomic DNA extracted from sorted T cells was used for TCRbeta CDR3 sequencing. On the authors' methods: The R programming language was used for clonal analysis of the TCRbeta CDR3 data. Alloreactive CD4+ and CD8+ clones were identified by comparing unstimulated samples to CFSE-low samples taken after the reaction. Regulatory or non-regulatory origin of alloreactive CD4+ clones was assigned by matching sequences to the sorted unstimulated Treg and non-Treg repertoires. The table was pulled from immuneACCESS by TCRdb, which kept in-frame rearrangements only. Such tables lose some clones; where checked, under half of the loss comes from unresolved V genes, and the rest has no known cause. The D gene and trimming were derived from the DNA, and the V and J assignments and clone size from that table. Recorded for this sample are 87,000 or so clones; 90% to 95% of them occurred a single time. Of the sample, around 0.33% is held by the ten largest clones.

Concerning this clone: It lacks a known antigen. Base qualities are not provided; no much larger clone lies one nucleotide away.

Including the terminal cysteine and phenylalanine, the CDR3 comprises 16 residues. The retained sequence is limited to the CDR3, 48 bases, with the frame set at the first base. V has 6 bases trimmed and J has 4 bases trimmed; junction bases matching no gene number 11. Based on the germline V gene, the CDR1 and CDR2 sequences are SGHNT and YENEEA. The V and J genes are TRBV11-3 and TRBJ2-3, with 9 bases in between that match TRBD2. The sequence was collected from a human donor in good health. Sequencing used non-Treg CD4+ T cells sorted from blood. Sample cell subset or site, as interpreted from the label and publication: FACS-sorted unstimulated CD4+ non-regulatory T cells. The sequence in DNA is TGTGCCAGCAGTCGTGTAGCGGGAGCATTGTCAGATACGCAGTATTTT. It translates to CASSRVAGALSDTQYF.